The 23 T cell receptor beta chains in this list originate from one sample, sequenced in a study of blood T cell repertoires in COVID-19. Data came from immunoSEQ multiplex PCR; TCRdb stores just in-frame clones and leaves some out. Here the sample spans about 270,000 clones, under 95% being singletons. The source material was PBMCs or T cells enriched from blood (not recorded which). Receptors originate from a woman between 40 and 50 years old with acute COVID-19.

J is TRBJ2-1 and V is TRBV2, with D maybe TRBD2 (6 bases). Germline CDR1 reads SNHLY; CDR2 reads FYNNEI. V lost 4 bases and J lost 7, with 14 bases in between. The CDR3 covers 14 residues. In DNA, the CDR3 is TGTGCCAGCAGTGCGAGGCTAGCGAGGAATGAGCAGTTCTTC. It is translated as CASSARLARNEQFF.

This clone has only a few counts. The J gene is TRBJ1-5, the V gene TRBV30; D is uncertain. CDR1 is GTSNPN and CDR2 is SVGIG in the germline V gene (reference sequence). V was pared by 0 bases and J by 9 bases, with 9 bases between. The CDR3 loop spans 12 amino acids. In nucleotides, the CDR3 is TGTGCCTGGAGTGTCCCCCCCGGGCCCCAGCATTTT. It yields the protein CAWSVPPGPQHF.

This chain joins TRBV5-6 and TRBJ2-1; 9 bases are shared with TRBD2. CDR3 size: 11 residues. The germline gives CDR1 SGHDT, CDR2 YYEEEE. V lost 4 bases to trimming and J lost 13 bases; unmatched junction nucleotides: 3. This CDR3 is CASSDLAGQFF. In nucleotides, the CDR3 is TGTGCCAGCAGCGATCTAGCGGGACAGTTCTTC. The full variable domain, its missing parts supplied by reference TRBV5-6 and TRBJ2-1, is DAGVTQSPTHLIKTRGQQVTLRCSPKSGHDTVSWYQQALGQGPQFIFQYYEEEERQRGNFPDRFSGHQFPNYSSELNVNALLLGDSALYLCASSDLAGQFFGPGTRLTVL.

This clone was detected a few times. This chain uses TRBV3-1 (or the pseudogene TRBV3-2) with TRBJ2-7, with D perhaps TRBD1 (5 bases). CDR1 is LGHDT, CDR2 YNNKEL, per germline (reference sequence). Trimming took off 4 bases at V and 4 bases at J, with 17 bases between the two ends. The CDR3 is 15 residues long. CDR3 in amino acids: CASSPDPGQPYEQYF. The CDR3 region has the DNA TGTGCCAGCAGCCCAGACCCCGGACAACCATACGAGCAGTACTTC.

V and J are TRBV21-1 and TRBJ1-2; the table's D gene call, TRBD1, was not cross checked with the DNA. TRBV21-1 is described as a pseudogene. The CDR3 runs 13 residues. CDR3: CASPDRGCGGYTF. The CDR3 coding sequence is TGTGCCAGCCCGGACAGGGGGTGCGGGGGCTACACCTTC.

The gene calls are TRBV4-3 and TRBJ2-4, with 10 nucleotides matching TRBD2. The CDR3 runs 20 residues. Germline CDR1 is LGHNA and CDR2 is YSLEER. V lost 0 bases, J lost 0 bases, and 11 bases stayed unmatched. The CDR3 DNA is TGCGCCAGCAGCCAAGAACCTAGCGGGAGTGGGGGGTTAGCCAAAAACATTCAGTACTTC. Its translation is CASSQEPSGSGGLAKNIQYF.

CDR3 in DNA: TGTGCCAGCAGCTCCGACTTGGGCACTGAAGCTTTCTTT. Protein sequence: CASSSDLGTEAFF. This chain connects TRBV7-3 to TRBJ1-1; D gene uncertain. Germline assignment: CDR1 SGHTA and CDR2 FQGTGA. V was clipped by 4 bases and J by 4 bases, with 10 bases between them. This CDR3 has 13 residues.

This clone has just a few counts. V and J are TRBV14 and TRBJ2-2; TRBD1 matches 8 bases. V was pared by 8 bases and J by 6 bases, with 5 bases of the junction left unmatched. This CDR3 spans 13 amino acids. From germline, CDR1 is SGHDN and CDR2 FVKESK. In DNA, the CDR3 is TGTGCCAGCTCTATGGACAGGGCCGGGGAGCTGTTTTTT. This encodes CASSMDRAGELFF.

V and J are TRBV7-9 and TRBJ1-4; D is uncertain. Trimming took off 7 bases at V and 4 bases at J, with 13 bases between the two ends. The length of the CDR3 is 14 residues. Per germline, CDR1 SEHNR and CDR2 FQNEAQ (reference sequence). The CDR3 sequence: CASTYTGVNEKLFF. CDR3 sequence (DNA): TGTGCCAGCACCTATACGGGAGTTAATGAAAAACTGTTTTTT.

Here the CDR3 reads CASSEPGQGVTEAFF. The CDR3 coding sequence is TGTGCCAGCAGCGAGCCGGGACAGGGGGTAACTGAAGCTTTCTTT. The V gene is TRBV7-2, the J gene TRBJ1-1, with 11 bases matching TRBD1. V shed 5 bases, J shed 5 bases, and the junction held 7 bases outside the gene matches. The CDR3 length is 15 residues. Germline lookup yields CDR1 SGHTA and CDR2 FQGNSA.

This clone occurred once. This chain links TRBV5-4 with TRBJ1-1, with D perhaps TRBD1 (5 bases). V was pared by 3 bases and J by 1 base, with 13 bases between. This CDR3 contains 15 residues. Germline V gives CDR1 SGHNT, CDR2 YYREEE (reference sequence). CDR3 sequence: CASSSQGLGNTEAFF. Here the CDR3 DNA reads TGTGCCAGCAGCTCCCAGGGTCTGGGGAACACTGAAGCTTTCTTT.

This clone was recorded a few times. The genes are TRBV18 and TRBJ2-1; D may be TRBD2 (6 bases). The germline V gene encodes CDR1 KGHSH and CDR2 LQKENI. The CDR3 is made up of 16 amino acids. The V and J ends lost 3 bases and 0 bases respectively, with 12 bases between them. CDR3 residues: CASSPRDGSSYNEQFF. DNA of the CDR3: TGTGCCAGCTCACCTCGGGACGGGAGCTCCTACAATGAGCAGTTCTTC.

CDR3 sequence reads: CASSQGRVYEQYF. The CDR3 DNA sequence: TGCGCCAGCAGCCAAGGACGGGTCTACGAGCAGTACTTC. The J gene is TRBJ2-7, the V gene TRBV4-1; D is unresolved. This CDR3 contains 13 residues. Deletions cut 1 base from V and 3 bases from J, with 7 bases between. Germline CDR1 MGHRA, CDR2 YSYEKL.

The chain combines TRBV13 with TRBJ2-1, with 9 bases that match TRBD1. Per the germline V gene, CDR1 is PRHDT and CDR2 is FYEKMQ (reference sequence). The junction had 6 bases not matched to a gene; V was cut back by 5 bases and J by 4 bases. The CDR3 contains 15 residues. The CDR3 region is CASSLQGANYNEQFF. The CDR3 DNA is TGTGCCAGCAGCCTACAGGGGGCTAATTACAATGAGCAGTTCTTC.

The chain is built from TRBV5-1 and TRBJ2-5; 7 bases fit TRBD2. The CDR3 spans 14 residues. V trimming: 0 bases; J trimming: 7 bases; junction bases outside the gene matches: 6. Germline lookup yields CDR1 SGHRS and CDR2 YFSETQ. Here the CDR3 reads CASSLGPGEGTQYF. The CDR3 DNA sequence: TGCGCCAGCAGCTTGGGCCCGGGGGAGGGGACCCAGTACTTC.

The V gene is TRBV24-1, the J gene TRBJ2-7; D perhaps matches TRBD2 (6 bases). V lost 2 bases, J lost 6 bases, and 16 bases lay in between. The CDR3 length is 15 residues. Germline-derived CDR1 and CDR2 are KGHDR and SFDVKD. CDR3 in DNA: TGTGCCACCAGTGATTCGCGACTAGGGATCTCCGAGCAGTACTTC. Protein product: CATSDSRLGISEQYF.

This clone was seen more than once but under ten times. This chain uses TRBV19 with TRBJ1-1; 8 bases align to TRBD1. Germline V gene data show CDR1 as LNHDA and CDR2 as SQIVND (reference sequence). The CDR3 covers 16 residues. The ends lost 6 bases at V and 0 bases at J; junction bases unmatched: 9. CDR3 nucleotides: TGTGCCAGTAGGAGCAGGGGGCGGGGGATGAACACTGAAGCTTTCTTT. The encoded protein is CASRSRGRGMNTEAFF. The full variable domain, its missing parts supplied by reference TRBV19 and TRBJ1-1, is DGGITQSPKYLFRKEGQNVTLSCEQNLNHDAMYWYRQDPGQGLRLIYYSQIVNDFQKGDIAEGYSVSREKKESFPLTVTSAQKNPTAFYLCASRSRGRGMNTEAFFGQGTRLTVV.

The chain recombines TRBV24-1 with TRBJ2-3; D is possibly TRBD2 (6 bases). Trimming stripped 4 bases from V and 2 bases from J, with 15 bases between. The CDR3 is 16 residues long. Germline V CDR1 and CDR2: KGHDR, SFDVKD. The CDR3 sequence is CATSEPRGGSTDTQYF. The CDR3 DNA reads TGTGCCACCAGTGAACCCCGGGGAGGATCCACAGATACGCAGTATTTT.

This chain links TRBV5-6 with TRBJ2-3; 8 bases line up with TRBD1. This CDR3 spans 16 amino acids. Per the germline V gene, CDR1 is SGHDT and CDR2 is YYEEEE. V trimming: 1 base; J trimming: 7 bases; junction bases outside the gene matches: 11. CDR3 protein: CASSLKGRGLLNTQYF. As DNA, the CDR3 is TGTGCCAGCAGCTTGAAGGGCAGGGGGCTACTTAATACGCAGTATTTT.

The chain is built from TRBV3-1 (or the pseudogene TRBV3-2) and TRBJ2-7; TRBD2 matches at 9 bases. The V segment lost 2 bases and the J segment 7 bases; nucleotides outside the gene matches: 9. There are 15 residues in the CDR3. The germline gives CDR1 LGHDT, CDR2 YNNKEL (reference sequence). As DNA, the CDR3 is TGTGCCAGCAGCCAACGCGGGGGGGCCCCTCAAGAGCAGTACTTC. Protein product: CASSQRGGAPQEQYF.

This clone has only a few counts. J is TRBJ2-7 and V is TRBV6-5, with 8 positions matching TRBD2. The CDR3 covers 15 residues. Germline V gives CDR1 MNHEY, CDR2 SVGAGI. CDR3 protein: CATSDAVGGAEEQYF. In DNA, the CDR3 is TGTGCGACTAGTGACGCTGTCGGGGGGGCAGAAGAGCAGTACTTC.

In DNA, the CDR3 is TGTGCCAGCAAAAAGGGAGGAGGCAATCAGCCCCAGCATTTT. It codes for CASKKGGGNQPQHF. The V gene is TRBV2, the J gene TRBJ1-5; D is unresolved. From germline, CDR1 is SNHLY and CDR2 FYNNEI. Deletions cut 7 bases from V and 2 bases from J, with 12 bases between. The CDR3 is made up of 14 amino acids.

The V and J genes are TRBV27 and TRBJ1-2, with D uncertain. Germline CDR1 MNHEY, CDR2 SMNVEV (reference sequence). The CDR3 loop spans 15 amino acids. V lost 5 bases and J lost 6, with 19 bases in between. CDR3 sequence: CASSPLGEGLDGYTF. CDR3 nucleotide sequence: TGTGCCAGCAGTCCCCTTGGAGAGGGCCTTGATGGCTACACCTTC.